The clone carrying this T cell receptor (beta chain) was detected a few times. These data are taken from a study of blood T cell repertoires in COVID-19. Study summary: From the United States, Italy and Spain came samples of acute and convalescent COVID-19.

Clones were read by immunoSEQ multiplex PCR, and TCRdb kept only the in-frame ones, dropping some. The table records about 54,000 clones, roughly nine tenths of them present only once. Germline CDR1 reads MNHEY; CDR2 reads SMNVEV (reference sequence). The V end lost 2 bases, the J end lost 2 bases, and 9 bases lay between the germline ends. CDR3 length equals 14 residues. Source material: peripheral blood. The TCR sequence derives from a woman aged 55-70 years with active or convalescent COVID-19. The V call is TRBV27, the J call TRBJ1-2, with a possible D match to TRBD1 (6 bases). CDR3 DNA: TGTGCCAGCAGTTTACGACAGGAGAACTATGGCTACACCTTC. It encodes CASSLRQENYGYTF.